The present T cell receptor beta chain was sequenced within a study of blood T cell repertoires in COVID-19. Study as a whole: Samples of COVID-19 (acute and convalescent) were obtained from the United States, Italy and Spain. PBMCs, B-cell-depleted T cells, or T cells were the source of the cDNA or gDNA that made up the material.

The protocol was immunoSEQ multiplex PCR, while the TCRdb copy is restricted to in-frame clones and leaves out a portion. The sample lists 80,000 to 100,000 clones; roughly nine tenths were seen once. The CDR3 runs to 17 residues. The V end lost 6 bases, the J end lost 0 bases, and 18 bases lay between the germline ends. The germline gives CDR1 MNHNY, CDR2 SVGAGI (reference sequence). The sequenced sample consisted of peripheral blood. This sequence originates from a man between 65 and 85 years old with acute or convalescent COVID-19. This chain links TRBV6-6 with TRBJ2-4; D gene ambiguous. This CDR3 reads CASRRLTGLLAKNIQYF. The CDR3 DNA sequence: TGTGCCAGCAGGCGACTTACGGGTCTTCTAGCCAAAAACATTCAGTACTTC.